Described below is a single TCR beta chain sequence and its context. Its cognate antigen is unknown. The sample comes from a study of memory CD8 T cells in hepatitis C reinfection. The overall study: HCV reinfection: RNA-positive following two negative tests at least 60 days apart. Between 55 and 20 weeks before reinfection detection, pre-reinfection samples were drawn. Regarding the study as a whole: With about 5 donors, public clonotype conclusions could not be definitive.

Using immunoSEQ multiplex PCR, the repertoire was profiled, and TCRdb retains in-frame clones only, with some absent. The sample lists 40,000 to 60,000 clones; about 90% were seen once. The ends lost 0 bases at V and 2 bases at J; junction bases unmatched: 5. This CDR3 has 16 residues. The germline gives CDR1 MGHRA, CDR2 YSYEKL. This sample's time point: pre-reinfection, 55 to 20 weeks before reinfection detection. The sorted cells went straight to TCR sequencing with no prior in vitro expansion. At all three reinfection time points, viable CD3+ CD8+ CD45RO- cells from two donors served as controls. The V and J genes are TRBV4-1 and TRBJ2-7, with 9 bases identical to TRBD2. The clonotype was recovered from a man between 18 and 29 years old with hepatitis C virus infection. The sequenced material came from naive CD8+ T cells sorted from blood. The DNA for the CDR3 is TGCGCCAGCAGCCAAGAGGGAGCGGGAGGCGCCTACGAGCAGTACTTC. Amino acid sequence: CASSQEGAGGAYEQYF.